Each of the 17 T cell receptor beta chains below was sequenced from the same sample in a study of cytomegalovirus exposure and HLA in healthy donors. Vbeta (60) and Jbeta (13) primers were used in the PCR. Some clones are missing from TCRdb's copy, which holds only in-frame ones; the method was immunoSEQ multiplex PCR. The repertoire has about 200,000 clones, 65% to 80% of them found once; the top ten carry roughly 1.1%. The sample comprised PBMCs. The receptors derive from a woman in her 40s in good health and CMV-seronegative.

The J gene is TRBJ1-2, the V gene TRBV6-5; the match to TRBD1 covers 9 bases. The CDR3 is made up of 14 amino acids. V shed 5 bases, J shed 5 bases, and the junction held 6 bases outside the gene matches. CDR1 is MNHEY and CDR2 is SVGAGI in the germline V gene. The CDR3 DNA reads TGTGCCAGCAGTGGATCCGGGACAGGGTATGGCTACACCTTC. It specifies CASSGSGTGYGYTF.

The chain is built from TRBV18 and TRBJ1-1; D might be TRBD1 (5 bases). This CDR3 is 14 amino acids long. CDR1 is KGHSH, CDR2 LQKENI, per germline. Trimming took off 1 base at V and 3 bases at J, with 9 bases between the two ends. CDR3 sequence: CASSPQGGDTEAFF. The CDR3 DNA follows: TGTGCCAGCTCACCACAAGGAGGGGACACTGAAGCTTTCTTT.

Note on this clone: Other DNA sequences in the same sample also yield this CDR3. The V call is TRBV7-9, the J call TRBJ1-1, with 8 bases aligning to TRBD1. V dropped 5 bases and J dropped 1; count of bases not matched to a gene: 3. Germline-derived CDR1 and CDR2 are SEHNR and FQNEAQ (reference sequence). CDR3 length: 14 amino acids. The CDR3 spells CASSLGQGNTEAFF. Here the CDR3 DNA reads TGTGCCAGCAGCCTAGGACAGGGGAACACTGAAGCTTTCTTT. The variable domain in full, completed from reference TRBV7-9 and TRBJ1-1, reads DTGVSQNPRHKITKRGQNVTFRCDPISEHNRLYWYRQTLGQGPEFLTYFQNEAQLEKSRLLSDRFSAERPKGSFSTLEIQRTEQGDSAMYLCASSLGQGNTEAFFGQGTRLTVV.

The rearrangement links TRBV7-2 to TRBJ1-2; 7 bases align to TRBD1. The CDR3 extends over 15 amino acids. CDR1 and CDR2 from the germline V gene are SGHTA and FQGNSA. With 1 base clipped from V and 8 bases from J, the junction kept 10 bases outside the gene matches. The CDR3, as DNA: TGTGCCAGCAGCTTAGGGCTGACAGGGCTCCAGGGCTACACCTTC. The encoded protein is CASSLGLTGLQGYTF.

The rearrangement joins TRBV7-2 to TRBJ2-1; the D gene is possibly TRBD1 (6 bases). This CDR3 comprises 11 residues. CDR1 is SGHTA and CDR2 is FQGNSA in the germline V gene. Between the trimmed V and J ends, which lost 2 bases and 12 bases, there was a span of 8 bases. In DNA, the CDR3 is TGTGCCAGCAGCTTACGAGGGGGGCAGTTCTTC. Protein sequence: CASSLRGGQFF.

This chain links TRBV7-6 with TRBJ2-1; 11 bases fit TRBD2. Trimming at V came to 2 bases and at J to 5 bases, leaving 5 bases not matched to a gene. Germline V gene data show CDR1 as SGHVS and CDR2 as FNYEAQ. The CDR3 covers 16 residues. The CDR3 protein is CASSLNLAGGHNEQFF. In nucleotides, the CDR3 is TGTGCCAGCAGCTTAAACCTAGCGGGAGGTCACAATGAGCAGTTCTTC.

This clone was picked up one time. The CDR3: CASQTQGTGNTIYF. CDR3 nucleotide sequence: TGTGCCAGCCAAACACAGGGGACTGGAAACACCATATATTTT. The chain links TRBV28 to TRBJ1-3; 7 positions agree with TRBD1. The V gene's germline CDR1 is MDHEN and CDR2 SYDVKM. The length of the CDR3 is 14 residues. With 8 bases clipped from V and 2 bases from J, the junction kept 6 bases outside the gene matches.

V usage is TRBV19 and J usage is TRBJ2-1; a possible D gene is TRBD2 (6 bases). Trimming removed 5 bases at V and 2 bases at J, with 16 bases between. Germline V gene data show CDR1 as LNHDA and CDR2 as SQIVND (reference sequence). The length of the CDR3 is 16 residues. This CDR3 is CASSPSEGGAYNEQFF. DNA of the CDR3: TGTGCCAGTAGTCCATCGGAAGGAGGGGCCTACAATGAGCAGTTCTTC.

CDR3 bases: TGTGCCAGCGAGGGAGGACTAGCGGGGTTCCAAGAGACCCAGTACTTC. This encodes CASEGGLAGFQETQYF. The rearrangement uses TRBV2 and TRBJ2-5; 12 bases fit TRBD2. The ends lost 8 bases at V and 1 base at J; junction bases unmatched: 8. The CDR3 totals 16 residues. The germline gives CDR1 SNHLY, CDR2 FYNNEI.

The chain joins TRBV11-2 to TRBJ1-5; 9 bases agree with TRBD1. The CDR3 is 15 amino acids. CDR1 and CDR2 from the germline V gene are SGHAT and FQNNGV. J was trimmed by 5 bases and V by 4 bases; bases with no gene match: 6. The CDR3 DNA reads TGTGCCAGCAGCTCAACAGGGGGCGCGGATCAGCCCCAGCATTTT. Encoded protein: CASSSTGGADQPQHF.

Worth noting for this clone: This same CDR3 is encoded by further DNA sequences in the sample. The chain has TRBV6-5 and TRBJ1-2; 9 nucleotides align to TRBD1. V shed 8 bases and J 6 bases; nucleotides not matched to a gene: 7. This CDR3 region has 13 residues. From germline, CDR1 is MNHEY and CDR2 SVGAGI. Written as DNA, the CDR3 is TGTGCCAGCTCTCCACAGGGGGCAGATGGCTACACCTTC. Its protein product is CASSPQGADGYTF.

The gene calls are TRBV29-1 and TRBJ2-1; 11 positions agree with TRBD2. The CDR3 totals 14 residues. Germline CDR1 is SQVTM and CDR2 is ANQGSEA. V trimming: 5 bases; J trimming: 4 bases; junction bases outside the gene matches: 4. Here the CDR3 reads CSVKTSGGYNEQFF. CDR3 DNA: TGCAGCGTTAAAACTAGCGGGGGTTACAATGAGCAGTTCTTC.

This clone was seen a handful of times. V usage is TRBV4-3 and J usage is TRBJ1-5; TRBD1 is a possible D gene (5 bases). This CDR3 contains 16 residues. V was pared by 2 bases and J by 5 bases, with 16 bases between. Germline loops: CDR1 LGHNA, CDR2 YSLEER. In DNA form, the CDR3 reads TGCGCCAGCAGCCAAAACTTCAGGGTTGGGGATCAGCCCCAGCATTTT. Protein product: CASSQNFRVGDQPQHF.

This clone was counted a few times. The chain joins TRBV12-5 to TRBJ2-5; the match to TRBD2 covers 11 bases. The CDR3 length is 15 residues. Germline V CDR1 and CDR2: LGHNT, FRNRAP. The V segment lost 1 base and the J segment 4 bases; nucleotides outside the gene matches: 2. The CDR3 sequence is CASGLALAGGETQYF. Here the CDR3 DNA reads TGTGCTAGTGGTTTGGCGCTAGCGGGAGGAGAGACCCAGTACTTC.

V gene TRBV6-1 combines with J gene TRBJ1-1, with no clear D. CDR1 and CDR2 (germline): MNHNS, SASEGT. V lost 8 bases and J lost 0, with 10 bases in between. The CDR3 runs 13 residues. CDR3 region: CASQQLLNTEAFF. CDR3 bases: TGTGCCAGCCAACAGCTCTTGAACACTGAAGCTTTCTTT.

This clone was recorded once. The CDR3 nucleotides are TGTGCCAGCAGTCAGGCGGGACAGCGTAAATACGAGCAGTACTTC. This encodes CASSQAGQRKYEQYF. V is TRBV6-5 and J is TRBJ2-7, with D tentatively TRBD1 (7 bases). CDR3 size: 15 residues. Trimming pared 5 bases from V and 4 bases from J, leaving 18 bases between. Per germline, CDR1 MNHEY and CDR2 SVGAGI.

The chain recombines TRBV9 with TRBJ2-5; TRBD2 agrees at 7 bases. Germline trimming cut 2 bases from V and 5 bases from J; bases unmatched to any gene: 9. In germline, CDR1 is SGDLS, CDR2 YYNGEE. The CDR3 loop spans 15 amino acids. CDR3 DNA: TGTGCCAGCAGCGTCGGGGCGGGAGAATGGGAGACCCAGTACTTC. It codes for CASSVGAGEWETQYF.